This T cell receptor beta chain was profiled in a study of T cell responses to AZD1222 COVID-19 vaccine. Some clones are missing from TCRdb's copy, which holds only in-frame ones; the method was immunoSEQ multiplex PCR. Counted here are about 100,000 clones, roughly 89% occurring once; the ten biggest clones make up 2.5% to 4%. Germline assignment: CDR1 LGHNA and CDR2 YSLEER. CDR3 length: 13 amino acids. V was shortened by 0 bases and J by 5 bases, with 6 bases between the two germline ends. This receptor was obtained from an adult in good health. The V gene is TRBV4-3, the J gene TRBJ2-3; D remains unclear. Sequences were derived from peripheral blood, sampled on day 0 of AZD1222 vaccination. The CDR3 DNA is TGCGCCAGCAGCCAAGATCGAGTAGATACGCAGTATTTT. This sequence encodes CASSQDRVDTQYF.